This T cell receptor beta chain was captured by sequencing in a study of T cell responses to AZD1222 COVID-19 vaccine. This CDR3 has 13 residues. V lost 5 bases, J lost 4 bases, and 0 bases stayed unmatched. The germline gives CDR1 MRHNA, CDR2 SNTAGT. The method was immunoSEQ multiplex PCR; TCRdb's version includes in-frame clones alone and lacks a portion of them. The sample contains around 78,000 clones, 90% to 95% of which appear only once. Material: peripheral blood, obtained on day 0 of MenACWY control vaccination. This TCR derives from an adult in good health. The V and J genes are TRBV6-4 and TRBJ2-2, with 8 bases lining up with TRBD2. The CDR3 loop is CASSSGSTGELFF. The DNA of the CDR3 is TGTGCCAGCAGTAGCGGGAGCACCGGGGAGCTGTTTTTT.